The T cell receptor (beta chain) described here comes from a study of identical twins. Study results and limitations: Alpha sequences that were out-of-frame and twin-shared showed an excess of low generation probability.

TCRdb re-derived calls from the 5' RACE reads in MiXCR, one entry per CDR3 protein. The data hold about 890,000 distinct CDR3 sequences, with approximately 13% observed a single time. CDR3 length equals 14 residues. Germline V lookup: CDR1 SGHNT, CDR2 YYREEE (reference sequence). V lost 1 base to trimming and J lost 5 bases, with 12 bases between them. This clonotype has a handful of counts. What it binds is not known. The same sample was also used in a study of yellow fever vaccine responses in identical twins.

The sample consisted of PBMCs. This clonotype was sampled from a woman younger than 30 in good health. The V and J genes are TRBV5-4 and TRBJ2-5; perhaps TRBD2 as D (6 bases). The CDR3 DNA follows: TGTGCCAGCAGCTTGTTCGGAGGGGAGGAGACCCAGTACTTC. It encodes CASSLFGGEETQYF.